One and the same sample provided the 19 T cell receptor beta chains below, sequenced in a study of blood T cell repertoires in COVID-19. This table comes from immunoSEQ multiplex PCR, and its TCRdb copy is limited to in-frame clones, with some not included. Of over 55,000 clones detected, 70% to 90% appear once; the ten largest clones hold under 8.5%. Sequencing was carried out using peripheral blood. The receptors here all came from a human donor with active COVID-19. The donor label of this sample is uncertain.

CDR3 coding DNA: TGTGCCACCAGTGAGCCAGGGCAGGGGATCAATCAGCCCCAGCATTTT. Its translation: CATSEPGQGINQPQHF. This chain connects TRBV24-1 to TRBJ1-5; maybe TRBD1 (6 bases). V dropped 4 bases and J dropped 3 bases, with 15 bases sitting between them. The CDR3 totals 16 residues. CDR1 and CDR2 (germline): KGHDR, SFDVKD.

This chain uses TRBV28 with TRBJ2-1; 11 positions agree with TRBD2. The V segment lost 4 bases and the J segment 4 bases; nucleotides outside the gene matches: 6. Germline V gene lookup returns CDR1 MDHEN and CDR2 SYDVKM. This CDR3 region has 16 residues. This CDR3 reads CASSSPRLAGYNEQFF. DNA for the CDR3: TGTGCCAGCAGTTCTCCTCGACTAGCGGGGTACAATGAGCAGTTCTTC.

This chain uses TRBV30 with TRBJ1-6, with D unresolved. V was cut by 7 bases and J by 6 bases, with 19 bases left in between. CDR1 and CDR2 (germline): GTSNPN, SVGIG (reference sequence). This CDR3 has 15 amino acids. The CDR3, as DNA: TGTGCCTACCAAAGCGGAGGATATATTAATTCACCCCTCCACTTT. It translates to CAYQSGGYINSPLHF.

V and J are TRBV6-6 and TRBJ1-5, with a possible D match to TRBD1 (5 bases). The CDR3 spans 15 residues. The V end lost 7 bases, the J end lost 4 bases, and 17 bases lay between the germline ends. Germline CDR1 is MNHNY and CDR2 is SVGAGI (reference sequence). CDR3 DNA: TGTGCCAGCACCCCTGGGAGGAGGGGTAATCAGCCCCAGCATTTT. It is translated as CASTPGRRGNQPQHF.

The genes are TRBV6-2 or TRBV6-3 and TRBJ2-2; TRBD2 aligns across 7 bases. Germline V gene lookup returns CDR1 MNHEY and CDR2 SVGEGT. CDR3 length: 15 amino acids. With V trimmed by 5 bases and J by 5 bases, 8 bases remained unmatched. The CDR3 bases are TGTGCCAGCAGTCCCCCGGGACTATGGACCGGGGAGCTGTTTTTT. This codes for CASSPPGLWTGELFF.

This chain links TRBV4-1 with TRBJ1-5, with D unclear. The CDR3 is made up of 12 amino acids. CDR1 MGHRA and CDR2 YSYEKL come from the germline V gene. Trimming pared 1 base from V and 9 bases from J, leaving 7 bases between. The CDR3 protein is CASSQVRGPQHF. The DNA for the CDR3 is TGCGCCAGCAGCCAAGTACGAGGGCCCCAGCATTTT.

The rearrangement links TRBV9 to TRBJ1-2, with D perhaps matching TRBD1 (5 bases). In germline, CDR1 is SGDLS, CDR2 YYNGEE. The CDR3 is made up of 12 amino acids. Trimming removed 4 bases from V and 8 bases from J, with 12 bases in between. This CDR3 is CASSPREGGYTF. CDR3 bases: TGTGCCAGCAGCCCGCGGGAGGGGGGCTACACCTTC.

CDR3 sequence reads: CASRGQGGNNEQFF. The CDR3, as DNA: TGTGCCAGCAGAGGGCAGGGTGGGAACAATGAGCAGTTCTTC. The rearrangement joins TRBV25-1 to TRBJ2-1, with D perhaps matching TRBD1 (5 bases). Per the germline V gene, CDR1 is MGHDK and CDR2 is SYGVNS. This CDR3 is built from 14 residues. V was pared by 6 bases and J by 5 bases, with 14 bases between.

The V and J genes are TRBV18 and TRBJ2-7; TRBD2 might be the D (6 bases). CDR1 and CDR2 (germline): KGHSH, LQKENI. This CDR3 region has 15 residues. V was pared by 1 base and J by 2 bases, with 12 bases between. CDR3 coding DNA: TGTGCCAGCTCACCACGGGAGGTTAGGGCCTACGAGCAGTACTTC. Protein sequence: CASSPREVRAYEQYF.

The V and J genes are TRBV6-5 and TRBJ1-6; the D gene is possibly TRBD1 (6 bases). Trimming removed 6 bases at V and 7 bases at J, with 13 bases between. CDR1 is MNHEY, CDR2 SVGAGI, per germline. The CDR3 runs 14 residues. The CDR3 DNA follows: TGTGCCAGCAGCCTAGACAGGAGGAATTCACCCCTCCACTTT. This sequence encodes CASSLDRRNSPLHF.

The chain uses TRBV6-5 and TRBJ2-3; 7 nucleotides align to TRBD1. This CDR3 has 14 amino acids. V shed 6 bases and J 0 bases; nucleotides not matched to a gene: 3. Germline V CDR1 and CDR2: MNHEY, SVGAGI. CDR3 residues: CASRWGQSTDTQYF. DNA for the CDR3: TGTGCCAGCAGATGGGGACAGAGCACAGATACGCAGTATTTT.

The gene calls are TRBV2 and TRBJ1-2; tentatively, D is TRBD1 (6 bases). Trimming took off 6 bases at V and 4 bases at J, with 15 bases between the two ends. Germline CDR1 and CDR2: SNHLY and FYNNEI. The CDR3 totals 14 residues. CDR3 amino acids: CASREDSLIYGYTF. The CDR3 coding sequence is TGTGCCAGCAGGGAGGACAGCTTGATCTATGGCTACACCTTC.

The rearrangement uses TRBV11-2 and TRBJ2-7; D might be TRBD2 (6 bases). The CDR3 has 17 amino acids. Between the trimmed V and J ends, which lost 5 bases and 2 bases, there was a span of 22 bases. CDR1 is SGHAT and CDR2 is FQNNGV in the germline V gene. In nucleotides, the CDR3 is TGTGCCAGCAGCCCGTCCCGGGGGACTTCCGCCCCCTACGAGCAGTACTTC. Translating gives CASSPSRGTSAPYEQYF.

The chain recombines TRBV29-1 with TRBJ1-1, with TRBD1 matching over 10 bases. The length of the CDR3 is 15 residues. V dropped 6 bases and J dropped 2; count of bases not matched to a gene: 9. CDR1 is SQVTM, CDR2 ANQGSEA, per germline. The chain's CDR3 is CSVLDRDRGNTEAFF. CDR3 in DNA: TGCAGCGTGCTAGACCGGGACAGGGGTAACACTGAAGCTTTCTTT.

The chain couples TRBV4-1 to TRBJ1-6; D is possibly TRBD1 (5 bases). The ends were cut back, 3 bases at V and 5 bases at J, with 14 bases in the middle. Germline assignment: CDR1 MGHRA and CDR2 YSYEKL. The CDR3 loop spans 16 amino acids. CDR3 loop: CASSQTEGRNNSPLHF. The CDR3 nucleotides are TGCGCCAGCAGCCAGACCGAGGGGAGGAATAATTCACCCCTCCACTTT.

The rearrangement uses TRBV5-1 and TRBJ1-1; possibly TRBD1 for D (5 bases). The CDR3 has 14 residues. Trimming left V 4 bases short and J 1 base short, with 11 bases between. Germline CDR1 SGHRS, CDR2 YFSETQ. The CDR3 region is CASSTAGGNTEAFF. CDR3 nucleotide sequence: TGCGCCAGCAGCACCGCCGGGGGGAACACTGAAGCTTTCTTT.

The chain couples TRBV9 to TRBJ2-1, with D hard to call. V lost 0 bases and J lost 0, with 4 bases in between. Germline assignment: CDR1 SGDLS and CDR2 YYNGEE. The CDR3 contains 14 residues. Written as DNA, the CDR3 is TGTGCCAGCAGCGTAGGACTCTCCTACAATGAGCAGTTCTTC. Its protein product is CASSVGLSYNEQFF.

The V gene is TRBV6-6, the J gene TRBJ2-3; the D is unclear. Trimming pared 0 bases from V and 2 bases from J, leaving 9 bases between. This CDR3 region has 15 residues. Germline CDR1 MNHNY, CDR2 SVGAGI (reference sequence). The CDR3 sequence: CASSYSRALTDTQYF. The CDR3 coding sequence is TGTGCCAGCAGTTACTCGCGAGCACTCACAGATACGCAGTATTTT.

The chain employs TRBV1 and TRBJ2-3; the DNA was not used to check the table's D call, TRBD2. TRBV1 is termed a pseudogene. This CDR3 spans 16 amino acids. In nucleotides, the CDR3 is TGCACCAGCAGCCAAGACGGGCGGGGAGCCACAGATACGCAGTATTTT. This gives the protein CTSSQDGRGATDTQYF.